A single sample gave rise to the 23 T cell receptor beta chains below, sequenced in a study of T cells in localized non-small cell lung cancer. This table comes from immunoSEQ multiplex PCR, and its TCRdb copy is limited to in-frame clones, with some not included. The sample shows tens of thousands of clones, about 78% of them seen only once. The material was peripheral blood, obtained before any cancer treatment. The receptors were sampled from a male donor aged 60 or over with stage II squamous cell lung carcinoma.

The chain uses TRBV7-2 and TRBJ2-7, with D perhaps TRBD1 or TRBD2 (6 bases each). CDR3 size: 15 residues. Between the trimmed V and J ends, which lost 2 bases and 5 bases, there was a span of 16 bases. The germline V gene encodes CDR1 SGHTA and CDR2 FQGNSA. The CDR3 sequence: CASSLRRGQGNEQYF. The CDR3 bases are TGTGCCAGCAGCTTAAGGCGGGGCCAGGGGAACGAGCAGTACTTC.

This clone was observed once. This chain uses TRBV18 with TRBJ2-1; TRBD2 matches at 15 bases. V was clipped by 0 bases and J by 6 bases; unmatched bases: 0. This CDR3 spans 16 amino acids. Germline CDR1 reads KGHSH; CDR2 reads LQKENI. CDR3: CASSPPGLAGGNEQFF. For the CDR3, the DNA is TGTGCCAGCTCACCACCGGGACTAGCGGGAGGCAATGAGCAGTTCTTC. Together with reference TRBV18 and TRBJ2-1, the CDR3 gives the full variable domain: NAGVMQNPRHLVRRRGQEARLRCSPMKGHSHVYWYRQLPEEGLKFMVYLQKENIIDESGMPKERFSAEFPKEGPSILRIQQVVRGDSAAYFCASSPPGLAGGNEQFFGPGTRLTVL.

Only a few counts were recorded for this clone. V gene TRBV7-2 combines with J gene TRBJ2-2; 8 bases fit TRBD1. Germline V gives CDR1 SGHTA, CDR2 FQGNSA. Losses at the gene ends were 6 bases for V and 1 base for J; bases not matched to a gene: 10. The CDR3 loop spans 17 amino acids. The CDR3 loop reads CASSRGVGTGNTGELFF. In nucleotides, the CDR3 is TGTGCCAGCAGTAGGGGGGTTGGGACAGGGAACACCGGGGAGCTGTTTTTT.

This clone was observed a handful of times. The CDR3 protein is CASSFNREGTDTQYF. The CDR3 nucleotides read TGTGCCAGCAGTTTCAACAGGGAAGGCACAGATACGCAGTATTTT. The chain joins TRBV27 to TRBJ2-3, with TRBD1 as a possible D gene (6 bases). The CDR3 covers 15 residues. Germline V lookup: CDR1 MNHEY, CDR2 SMNVEV (reference sequence). The V and J ends lost 3 bases and 1 base respectively, with 11 bases between them.

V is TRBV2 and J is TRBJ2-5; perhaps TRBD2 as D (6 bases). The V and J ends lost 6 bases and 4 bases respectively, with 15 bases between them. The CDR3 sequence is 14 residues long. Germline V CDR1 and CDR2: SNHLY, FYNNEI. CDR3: CASRATTSSETQYF. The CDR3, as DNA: TGTGCCAGCAGGGCCACGACTAGTTCAGAGACCCAGTACTTC. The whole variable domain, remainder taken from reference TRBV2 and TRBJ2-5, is EPEVTQTPSHQVTQMGQEVILRCVPISNHLYFYWYRQILGQKVEFLVSFYNNEISEKSEIFDDQFSVERPDGSNFTLKIRSTKLEDSAMYFCASRATTSSETQYFGPGTRLLVL.

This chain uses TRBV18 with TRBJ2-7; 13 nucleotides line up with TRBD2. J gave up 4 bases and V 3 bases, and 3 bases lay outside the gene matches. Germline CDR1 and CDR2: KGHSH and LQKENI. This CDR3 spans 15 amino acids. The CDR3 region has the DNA TGTGCCAGCTCACCTACTAGCGGGGGGGCATACGAGCAGTACTTC. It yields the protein CASSPTSGGAYEQYF.

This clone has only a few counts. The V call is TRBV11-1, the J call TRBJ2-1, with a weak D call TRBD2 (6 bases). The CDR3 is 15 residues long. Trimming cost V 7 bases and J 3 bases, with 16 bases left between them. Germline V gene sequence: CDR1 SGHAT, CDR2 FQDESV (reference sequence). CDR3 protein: CASKSGEAYYNEQFF. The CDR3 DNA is TGTGCCAGCAAGTCGGGGGAGGCATACTACAATGAGCAGTTCTTC.

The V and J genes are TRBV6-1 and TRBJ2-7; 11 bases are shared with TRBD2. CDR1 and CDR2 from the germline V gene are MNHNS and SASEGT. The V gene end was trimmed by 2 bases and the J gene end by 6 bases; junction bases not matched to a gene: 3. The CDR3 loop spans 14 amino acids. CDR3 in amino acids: CASSETLAGAEQYF. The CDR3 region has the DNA TGTGCCAGCAGTGAAACACTAGCGGGAGCCGAGCAGTACTTC.

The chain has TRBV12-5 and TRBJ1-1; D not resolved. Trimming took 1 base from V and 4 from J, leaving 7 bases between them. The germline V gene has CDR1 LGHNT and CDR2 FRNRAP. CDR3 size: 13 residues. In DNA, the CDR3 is TGTGCTAGTGGTTTGGGGACTATCACTGAAGCTTTCTTT. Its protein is CASGLGTITEAFF.

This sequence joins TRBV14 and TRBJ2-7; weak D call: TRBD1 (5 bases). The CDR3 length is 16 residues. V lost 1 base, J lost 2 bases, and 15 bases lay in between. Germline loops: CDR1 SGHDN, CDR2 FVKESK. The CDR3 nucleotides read TGTGCCAGCAGCCAAGGTCTTGGAGACAGACCCTACGAGCAGTACTTC. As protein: CASSQGLGDRPYEQYF.

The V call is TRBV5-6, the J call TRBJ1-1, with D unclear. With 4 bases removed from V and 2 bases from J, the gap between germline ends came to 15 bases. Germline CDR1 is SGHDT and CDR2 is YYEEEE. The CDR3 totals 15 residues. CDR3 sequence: CASSRGPWENTEAFF. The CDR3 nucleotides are TGTGCCAGCAGCCGCGGGCCATGGGAAAACACTGAAGCTTTCTTT.

CDR3: CASSLGLGRSSHNEQFF. In DNA, the CDR3 is TGTGCCAGCAGCTTAGGCCTAGGGAGATCGAGCCACAATGAGCAGTTCTTC. This chain joins TRBV7-3 and TRBJ2-1; D may be TRBD2 (5 bases). V lost 2 bases, J lost 5 bases, and 19 bases lay in between. The germline CDR1 and CDR2 sequences are SGHTA and FQGTGA. The CDR3 runs to 17 residues.

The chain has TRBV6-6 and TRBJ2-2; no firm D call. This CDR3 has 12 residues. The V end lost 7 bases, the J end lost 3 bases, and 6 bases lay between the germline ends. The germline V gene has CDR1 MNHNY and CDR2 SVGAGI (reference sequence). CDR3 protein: CASIRDTGELFF. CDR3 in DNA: TGTGCCAGCATCAGAGACACCGGGGAGCTGTTTTTT.

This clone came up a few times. The DNA for the CDR3 is TGTGCCAGCAGCTTAAGGACGAAGGACACTGAAGCTTTCTTT. Its protein product is CASSLRTKDTEAFF. V usage is TRBV11-3 and J usage is TRBJ1-1; D not resolved. This CDR3 region has 14 residues. Trimming cost V 2 bases and J 3 bases, with 10 bases left between them. Germline CDR1 SGHNT, CDR2 YENEEA.

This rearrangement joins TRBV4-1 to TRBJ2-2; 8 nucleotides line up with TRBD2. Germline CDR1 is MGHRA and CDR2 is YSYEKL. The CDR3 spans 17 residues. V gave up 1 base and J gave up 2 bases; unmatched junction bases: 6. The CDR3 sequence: CASSQVRSGGNTGELFF. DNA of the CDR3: TGCGCCAGCAGCCAAGTTCGGAGCGGGGGAAACACCGGGGAGCTGTTTTTT.

The CDR3 DNA follows: TGTGCCATTCGGACAGAGAAAATCACTGAAGCTTTCTTT. Amino acid sequence: CAIRTEKITEAFF. V usage is TRBV10-3 and J usage is TRBJ1-1; weak D call: TRBD1 (6 bases). The germline CDR1 and CDR2 sequences are ENHRY and SYGVKD. The CDR3 is 13 amino acids. Trimming shortened V by 9 bases and J by 4 bases, and 15 bases separated the two germline ends.

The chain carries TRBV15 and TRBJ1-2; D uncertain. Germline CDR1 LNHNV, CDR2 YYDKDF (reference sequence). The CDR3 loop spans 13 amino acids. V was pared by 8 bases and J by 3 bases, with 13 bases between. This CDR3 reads CATGNSRDYGYTF. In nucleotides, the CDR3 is TGTGCCACCGGGAACTCTCGGGACTATGGCTACACCTTC.

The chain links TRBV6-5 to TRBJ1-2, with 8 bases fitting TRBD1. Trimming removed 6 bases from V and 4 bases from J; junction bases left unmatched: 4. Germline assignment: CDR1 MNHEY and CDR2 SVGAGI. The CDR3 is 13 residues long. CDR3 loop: CASSAQGGYGYTF. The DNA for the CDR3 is TGTGCCAGCAGCGCACAGGGGGGCTATGGCTACACCTTC.

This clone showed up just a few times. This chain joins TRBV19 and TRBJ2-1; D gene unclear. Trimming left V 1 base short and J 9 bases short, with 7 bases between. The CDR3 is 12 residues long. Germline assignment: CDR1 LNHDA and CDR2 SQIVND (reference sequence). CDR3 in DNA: TGTGCCAGTAGTATAGGGTGGAGTGAGCAGTTCTTC. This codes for CASSIGWSEQFF.

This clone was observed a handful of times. CDR3 DNA sequence: TGTGCCAGCACCCGGGACGTCAGGGGGACCCAGTACTTC. Protein sequence: CASTRDVRGTQYF. The chain employs TRBV7-2 and TRBJ2-5; tentatively, D is TRBD1 (6 bases). CDR3 length: 13 amino acids. V lost 7 bases and J 7 bases, leaving 16 bases between the germline ends. CDR1 and CDR2 from the germline V gene are SGHTA and FQGNSA.

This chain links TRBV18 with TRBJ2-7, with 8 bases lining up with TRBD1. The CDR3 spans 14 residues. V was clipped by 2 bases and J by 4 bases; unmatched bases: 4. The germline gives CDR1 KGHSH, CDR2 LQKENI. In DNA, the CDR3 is TGTGCCAGCTCACCAACGGACAGGGCGTACGAGCAGTACTTC. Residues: CASSPTDRAYEQYF.

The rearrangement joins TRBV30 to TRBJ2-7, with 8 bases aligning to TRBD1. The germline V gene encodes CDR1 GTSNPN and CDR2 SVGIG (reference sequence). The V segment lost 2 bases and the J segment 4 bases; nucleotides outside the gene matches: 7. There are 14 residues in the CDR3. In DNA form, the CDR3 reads TGTGCCTGGAGTAAGGCAGGGGGCTGGTACGAGCAGTACTTC. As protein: CAWSKAGGWYEQYF.

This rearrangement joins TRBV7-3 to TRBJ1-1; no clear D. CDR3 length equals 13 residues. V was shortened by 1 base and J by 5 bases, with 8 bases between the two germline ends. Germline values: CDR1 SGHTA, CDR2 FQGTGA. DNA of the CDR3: TGTGCCAGCAGCTTAATACCCCAGACTGAAGCTTTCTTT. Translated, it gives CASSLIPQTEAFF.